The sequence of this T cell receptor beta chain was determined in a study of vaccination effects on CD4 cells after COVID-19. Study-level information: Antigen-specific CD4+ T cells were first expanded with viral peptide pools by the ViraFEST assay and only then sequenced.

Germline V lookup: CDR1 GTSNPN, CDR2 SVGIG (reference sequence). V was cut by 1 base and J by 3 bases, with 9 bases left in between. The CDR3 has 13 residues. Clones were sequenced by immunoSEQ multiplex PCR, and TCRdb holds only the in-frame ones, with some missing. The sample holds roughly 50,000 clones; approximately 61% are singletons and the top ten take roughly 5%. Investigators separated out CD4+ T cells once approximately 9 days of culture had passed. Recipients of the vaccine had no prior SARS-CoV-2 infection and negative nucleocapsid antibodies. This clone was seen a handful of times. Its cognate antigen is unknown.

This TCR derives from a human donor who received a COVID-19 vaccine. V gene TRBV30 combines with J gene TRBJ1-2, with D perhaps TRBD1 (6 bases). The material was CD4+ T cells from PBMCs cultured without peptide, obtained before COVID-19 vaccination. The CDR3 reads CAWSARGDYGYTF. Written as DNA, the CDR3 is TGTGCCTGGAGTGCCAGGGGTGACTATGGCTACACCTTC. Combining the CDR3 with reference TRBV30 and TRBJ1-2 gives the whole variable domain SQTIHQWPATLVQPVGSPLSLECTVEGTSNPNLYWYRQAAGRGLQLLFYSVGIGQISSEVPQNLSASRPQDRQFILSSKKLLLSDSGFYLCAWSARGDYGYTFGSGTRLTVV.